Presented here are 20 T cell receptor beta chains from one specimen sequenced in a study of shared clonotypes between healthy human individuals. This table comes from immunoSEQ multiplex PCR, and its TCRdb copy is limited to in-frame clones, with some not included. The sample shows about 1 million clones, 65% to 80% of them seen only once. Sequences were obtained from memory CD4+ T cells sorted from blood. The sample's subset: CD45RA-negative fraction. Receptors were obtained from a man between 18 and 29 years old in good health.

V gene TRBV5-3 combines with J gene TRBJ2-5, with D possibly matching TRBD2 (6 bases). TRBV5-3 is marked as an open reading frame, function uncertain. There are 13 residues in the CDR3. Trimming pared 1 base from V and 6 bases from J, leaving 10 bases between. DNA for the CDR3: TGTGCCAGAAGCTTGTGGGACTCTCAGACCCAGTACTTC. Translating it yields CARSLWDSQTQYF.

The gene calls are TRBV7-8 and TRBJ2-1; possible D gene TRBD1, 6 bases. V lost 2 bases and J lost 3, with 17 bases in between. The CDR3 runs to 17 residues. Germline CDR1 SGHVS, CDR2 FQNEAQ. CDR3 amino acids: CASSLNWAQGSYNEQFF. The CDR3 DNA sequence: TGTGCCAGCAGCTTAAACTGGGCACAGGGTAGCTACAATGAGCAGTTCTTC.

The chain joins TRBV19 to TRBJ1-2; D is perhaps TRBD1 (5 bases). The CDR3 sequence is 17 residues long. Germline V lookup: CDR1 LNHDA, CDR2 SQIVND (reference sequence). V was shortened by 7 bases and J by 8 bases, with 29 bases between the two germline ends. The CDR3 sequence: CASTFTGEGPGPPGYTF. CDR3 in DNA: TGTGCCAGTACCTTTACGGGGGAAGGCCCCGGGCCCCCGGGCTACACCTTC.

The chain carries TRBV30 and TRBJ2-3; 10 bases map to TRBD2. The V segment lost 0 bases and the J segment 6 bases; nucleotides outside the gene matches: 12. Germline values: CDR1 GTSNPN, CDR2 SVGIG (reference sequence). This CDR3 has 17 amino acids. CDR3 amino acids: CAWSVLAGGGIGDTQYF. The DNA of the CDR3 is TGTGCCTGGAGTGTATTAGCGGGGGGTGGAATCGGGGATACGCAGTATTTT.

This CDR3 is CASSGGQLYNEQFF. In DNA, the CDR3 is TGCGCCAGCAGCGGGGGACAGCTTTACAATGAGCAGTTCTTC. The chain carries TRBV5-1 and TRBJ2-1; the match to TRBD1 covers 7 bases. Germline CDR1 reads SGHRS; CDR2 reads YFSETQ. This CDR3 is 14 amino acids long. V was pared by 4 bases and J by 4 bases, with 5 bases of the junction left unmatched.

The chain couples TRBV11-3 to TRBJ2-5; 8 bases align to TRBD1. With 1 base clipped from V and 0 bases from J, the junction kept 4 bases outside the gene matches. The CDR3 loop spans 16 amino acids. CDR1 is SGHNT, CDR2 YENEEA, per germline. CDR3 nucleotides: TGTGCCAGCAGCTTAGGGACAGGGAAGTACCAAGAGACCCAGTACTTC. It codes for CASSLGTGKYQETQYF.

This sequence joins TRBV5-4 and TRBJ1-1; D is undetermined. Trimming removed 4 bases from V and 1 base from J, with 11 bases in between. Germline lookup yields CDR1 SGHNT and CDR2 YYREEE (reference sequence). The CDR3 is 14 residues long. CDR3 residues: CASSVDGRNTEAFF. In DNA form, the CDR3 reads TGTGCCAGCAGCGTAGACGGACGGAACACTGAAGCTTTCTTT.

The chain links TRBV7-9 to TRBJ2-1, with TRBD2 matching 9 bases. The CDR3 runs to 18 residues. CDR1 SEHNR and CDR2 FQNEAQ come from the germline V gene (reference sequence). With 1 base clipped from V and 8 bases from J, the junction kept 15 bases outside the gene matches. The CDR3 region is CASSLGLREGVARDEQFF. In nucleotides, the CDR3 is TGTGCCAGCAGCTTAGGTTTGCGGGAGGGGGTCGCGCGGGATGAGCAGTTCTTC.

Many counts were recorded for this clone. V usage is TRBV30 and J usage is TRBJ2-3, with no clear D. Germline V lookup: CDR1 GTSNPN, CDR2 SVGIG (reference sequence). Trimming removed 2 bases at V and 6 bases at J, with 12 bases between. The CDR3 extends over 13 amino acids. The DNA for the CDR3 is TGTGCCTGGAGTCTAAACCTTCGCGATACGCAGTATTTT. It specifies CAWSLNLRDTQYF.

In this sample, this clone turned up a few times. CDR3 DNA: TGTGCCAGCACCCGATCCGAGTCTCCCTCTGGAAACACCATATATTTT. Amino acid sequence: CASTRSESPSGNTIYF. The chain uses TRBV28 and TRBJ1-3, with unresolved D. CDR1 MDHEN and CDR2 SYDVKM come from the germline V gene. Trimming removed 7 bases at V and 0 bases at J, with 16 bases between. This CDR3 has 16 amino acids.

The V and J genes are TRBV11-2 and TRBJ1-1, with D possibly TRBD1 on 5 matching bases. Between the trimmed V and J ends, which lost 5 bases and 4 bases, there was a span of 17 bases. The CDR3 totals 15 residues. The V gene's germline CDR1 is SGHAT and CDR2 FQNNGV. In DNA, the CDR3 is TGTGCCAGCAGCCCTATGGGAGGGAGGGGCACTGAAGCTTTCTTT. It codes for CASSPMGGRGTEAFF.

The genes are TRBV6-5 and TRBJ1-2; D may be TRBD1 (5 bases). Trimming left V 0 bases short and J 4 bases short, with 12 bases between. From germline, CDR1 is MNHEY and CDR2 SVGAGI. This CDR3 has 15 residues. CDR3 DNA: TGTGCCAGCAGTTACTCGGGCGGGGGGAGCTATGGCTACACCTTC. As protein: CASSYSGGGSYGYTF.

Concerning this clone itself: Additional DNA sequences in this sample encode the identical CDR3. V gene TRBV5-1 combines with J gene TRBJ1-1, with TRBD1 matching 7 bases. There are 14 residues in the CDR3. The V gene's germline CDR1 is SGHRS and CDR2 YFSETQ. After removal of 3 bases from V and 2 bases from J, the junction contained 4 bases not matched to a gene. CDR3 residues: CASSSGTANTEAFF. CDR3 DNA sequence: TGCGCCAGCAGCTCGGGGACAGCTAACACTGAAGCTTTCTTT.

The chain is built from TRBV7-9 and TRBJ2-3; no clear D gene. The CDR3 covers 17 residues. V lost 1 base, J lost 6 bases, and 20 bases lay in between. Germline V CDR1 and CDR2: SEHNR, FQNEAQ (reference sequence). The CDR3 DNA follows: TGTGCCAGCAGCTTAGTTGTCGACTCAATTTTGCCGGATACGCAGTATTTT. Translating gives CASSLVVDSILPDTQYF.

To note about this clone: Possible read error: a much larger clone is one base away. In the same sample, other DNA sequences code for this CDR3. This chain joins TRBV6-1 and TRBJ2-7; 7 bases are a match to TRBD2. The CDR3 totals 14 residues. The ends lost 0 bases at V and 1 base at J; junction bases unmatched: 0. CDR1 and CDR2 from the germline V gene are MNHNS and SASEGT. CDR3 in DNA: TGTGCCAGCAGTGAAGCGGGGGGGTCCTACGAGCAGTACTTC. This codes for CASSEAGGSYEQYF.

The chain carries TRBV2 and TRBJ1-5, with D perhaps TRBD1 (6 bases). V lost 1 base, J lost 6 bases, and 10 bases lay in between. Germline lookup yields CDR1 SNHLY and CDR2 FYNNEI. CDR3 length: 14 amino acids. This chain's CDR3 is CASSEDRAVQPQHF. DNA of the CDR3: TGTGCCAGCAGTGAAGACAGGGCGGTTCAGCCCCAGCATTTT. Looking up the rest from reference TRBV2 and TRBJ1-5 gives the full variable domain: EPEVTQTPSHQVTQMGQEVILRCVPISNHLYFYWYRQILGQKVEFLVSFYNNEISEKSEIFDDQFSVERPDGSNFTLKIRSTKLEDSAMYFCASSEDRAVQPQHFGDGTRLSIL.

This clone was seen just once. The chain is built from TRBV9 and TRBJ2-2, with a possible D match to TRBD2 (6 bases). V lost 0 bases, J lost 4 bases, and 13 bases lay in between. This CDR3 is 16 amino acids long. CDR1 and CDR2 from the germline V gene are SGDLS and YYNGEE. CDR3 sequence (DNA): TGTGCCAGCAGCGTAGTGGGCGGGGCAGGCACCGGGGAGCTGTTTTTT. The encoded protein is CASSVVGGAGTGELFF.

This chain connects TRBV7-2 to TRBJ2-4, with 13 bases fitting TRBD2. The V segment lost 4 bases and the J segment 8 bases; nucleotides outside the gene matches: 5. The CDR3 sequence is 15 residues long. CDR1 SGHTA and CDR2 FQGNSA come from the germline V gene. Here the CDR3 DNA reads TGTGCCAGCAGCTCAAGACTAGCGGGAGGTGACATTCAGTACTTC. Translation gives CASSSRLAGGDIQYF.

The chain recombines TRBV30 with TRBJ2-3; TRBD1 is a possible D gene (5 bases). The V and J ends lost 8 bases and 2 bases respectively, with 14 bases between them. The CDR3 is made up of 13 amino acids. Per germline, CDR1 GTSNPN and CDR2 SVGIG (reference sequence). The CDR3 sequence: CARSRENTDTQYF. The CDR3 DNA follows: TGTGCCCGAAGCAGGGAAAACACAGATACGCAGTATTTT. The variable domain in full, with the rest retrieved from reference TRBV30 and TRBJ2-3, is SQTIHQWPATLVQPVGSPLSLECTVEGTSNPNLYWYRQAAGRGLQLLFYSVGIGQISSEVPQNLSASRPQDRQFILSSKKLLLSDSGFYLCARSRENTDTQYFGPGTRLTVL.

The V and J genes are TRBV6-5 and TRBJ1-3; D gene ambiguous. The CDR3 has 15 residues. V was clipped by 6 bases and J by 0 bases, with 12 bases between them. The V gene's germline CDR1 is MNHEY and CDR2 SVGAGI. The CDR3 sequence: CASRSPSRSGNTIYF. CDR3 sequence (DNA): TGTGCCAGCAGGTCCCCCAGCCGCTCTGGAAACACCATATATTTT.